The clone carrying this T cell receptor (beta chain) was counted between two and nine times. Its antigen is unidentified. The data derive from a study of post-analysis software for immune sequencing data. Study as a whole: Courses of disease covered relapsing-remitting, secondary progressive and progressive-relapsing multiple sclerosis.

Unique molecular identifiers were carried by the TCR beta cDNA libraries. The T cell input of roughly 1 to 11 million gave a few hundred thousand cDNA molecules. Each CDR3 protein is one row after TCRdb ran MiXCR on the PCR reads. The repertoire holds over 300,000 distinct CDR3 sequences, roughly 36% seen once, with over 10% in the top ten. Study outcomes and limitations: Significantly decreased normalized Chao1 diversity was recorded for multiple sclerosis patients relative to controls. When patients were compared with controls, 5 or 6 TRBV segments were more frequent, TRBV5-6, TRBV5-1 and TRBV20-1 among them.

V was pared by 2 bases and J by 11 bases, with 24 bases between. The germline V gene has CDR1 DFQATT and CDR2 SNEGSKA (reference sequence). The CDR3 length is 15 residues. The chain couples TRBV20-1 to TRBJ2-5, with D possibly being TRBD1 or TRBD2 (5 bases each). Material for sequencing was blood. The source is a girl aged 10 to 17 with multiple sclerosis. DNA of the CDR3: TGCAGTGCTAGATCCTACCGGGACGGAGGCCCGGAGCAGTACTTC. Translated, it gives CSARSYRDGGPEQYF.